This TCR beta chain is from a study of CD8+CD57+ T cells in acquired aplastic anemia. Study information: The sorted CD4+ and CD8+ cells yielded an average about 3.3 ug of DNA.

Overall study findings and caveats: Between patients and controls, CD8+ Simpson's diversity did not vary significantly.

This clonotype has a handful of counts. The target antigen is unknown. All patients picked for sequencing had shown, by flow cytometry, an expansion of CD8+CD57+ cells. Severe acquired aplastic anemia was present in every patient. Untreated patients provided the blood samples, with no therapy given before sampling. The template used for profiling TCR beta VDJ and CDR3 was genomic DNA. TCRdb itself ran the reads through MiXCR, one entry per CDR3 protein. The sample holds roughly 98,000 distinct CDR3 sequences, 65% to 70% seen once. Per the germline V gene, CDR1 is SQVTM and CDR2 is ANQGSEA. Trimming shortened V by 6 bases and J by 7 bases, and 13 bases separated the two germline ends. The CDR3 covers 12 residues.

The receptor was isolated from a human donor with aplastic anemia. The chain carries TRBV29-1 and TRBJ2-1; the D gene is possibly TRBD2 (6 bases). The sample comprised sorted CD4+, CD8+, or CD8+CD57+ T cells (not recorded which) from PBMCs. CDR3 in amino acids: CSVPTSSNEQFF. The CDR3 bases are TGCAGCGTGCCCACTAGCTCAAATGAGCAGTTCTTC.